This entry is about one T cell receptor (beta chain). Trimming removed 7 bases from V and 1 base from J, with 12 bases in between. The CDR3 runs 14 residues. The germline gives CDR1 ENHRY, CDR2 SYGVKD. This entry belongs to a study of blood T cell repertoires in COVID-19. Profiled with immunoSEQ multiplex PCR; TCRdb holds only in-frame clones, not every one. The sample contains about 240,000 clones, about nine tenths of which appear only once. This receptor was identified in a man aged 25-45 years with COVID-19, enrolled during active disease. The rearrangement links TRBV10-3 to TRBJ2-3; D unclear. Sequencing was carried out using peripheral blood. The CDR3 here is CAIKFDFRTDTQYF. In DNA form, the CDR3 reads TGTGCCATCAAGTTCGACTTTCGCACAGATACGCAGTATTTT.